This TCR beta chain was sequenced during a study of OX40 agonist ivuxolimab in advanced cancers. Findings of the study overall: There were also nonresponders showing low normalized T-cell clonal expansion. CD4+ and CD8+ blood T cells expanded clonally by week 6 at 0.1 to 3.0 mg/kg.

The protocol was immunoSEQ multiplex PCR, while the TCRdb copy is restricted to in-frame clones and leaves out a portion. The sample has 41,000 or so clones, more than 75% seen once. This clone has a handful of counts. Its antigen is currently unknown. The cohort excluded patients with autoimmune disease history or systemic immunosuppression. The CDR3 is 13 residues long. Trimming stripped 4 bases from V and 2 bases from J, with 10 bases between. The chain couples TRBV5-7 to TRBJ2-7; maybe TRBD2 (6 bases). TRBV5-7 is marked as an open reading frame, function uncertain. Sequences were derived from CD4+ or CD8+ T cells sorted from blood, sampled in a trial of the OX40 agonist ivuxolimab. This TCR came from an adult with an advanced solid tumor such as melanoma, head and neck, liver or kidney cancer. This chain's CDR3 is CASSPCGAYEQYF. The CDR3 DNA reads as TGTGCCAGCAGCCCCTGCGGGGCCTACGAGCAGTACTTC.